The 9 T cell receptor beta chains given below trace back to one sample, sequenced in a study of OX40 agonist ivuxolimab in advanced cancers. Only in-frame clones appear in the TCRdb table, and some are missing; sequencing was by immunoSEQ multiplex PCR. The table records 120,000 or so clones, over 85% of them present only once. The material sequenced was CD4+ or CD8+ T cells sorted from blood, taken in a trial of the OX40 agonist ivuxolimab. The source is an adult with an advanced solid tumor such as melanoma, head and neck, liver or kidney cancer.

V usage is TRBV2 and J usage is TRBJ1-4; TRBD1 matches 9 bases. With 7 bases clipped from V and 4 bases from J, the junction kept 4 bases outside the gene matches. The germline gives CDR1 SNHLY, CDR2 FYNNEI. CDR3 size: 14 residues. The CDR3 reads CASNPDRGNEKLFF. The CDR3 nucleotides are TGTGCCAGCAATCCGGACAGGGGTAATGAAAAACTGTTTTTT.

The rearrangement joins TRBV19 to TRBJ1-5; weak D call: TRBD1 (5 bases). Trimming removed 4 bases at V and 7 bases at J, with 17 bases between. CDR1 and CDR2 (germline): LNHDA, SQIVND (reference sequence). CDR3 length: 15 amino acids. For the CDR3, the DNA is TGTGCCAGTAGTACGGGGACGCCGGCCAACCAGCCCCAGCATTTT. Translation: CASSTGTPANQPQHF.

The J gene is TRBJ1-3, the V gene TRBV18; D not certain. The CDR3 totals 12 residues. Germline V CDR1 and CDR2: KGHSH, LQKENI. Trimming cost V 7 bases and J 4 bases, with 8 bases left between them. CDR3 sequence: CASFSPGNTIYF. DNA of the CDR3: TGTGCCAGCTTCTCCCCCGGAAACACCATATATTTT.

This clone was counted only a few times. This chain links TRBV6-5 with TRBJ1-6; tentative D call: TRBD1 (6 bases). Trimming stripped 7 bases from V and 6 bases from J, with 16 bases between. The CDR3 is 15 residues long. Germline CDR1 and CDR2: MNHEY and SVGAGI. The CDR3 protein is CASTSRQVRNSPLHF. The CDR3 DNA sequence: TGTGCCAGCACCTCTAGACAGGTCCGTAATTCACCCCTCCACTTT.

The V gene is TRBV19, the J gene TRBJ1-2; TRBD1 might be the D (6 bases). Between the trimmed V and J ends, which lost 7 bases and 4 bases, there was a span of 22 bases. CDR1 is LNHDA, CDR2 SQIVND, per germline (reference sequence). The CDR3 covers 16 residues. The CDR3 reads CASIPDAGADRYGYTF. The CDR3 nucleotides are TGTGCCAGTATTCCCGATGCGGGGGCAGATCGCTATGGCTACACCTTC.

The CDR3 reads CASLRALNTEAFF. CDR3 bases: TGTGCCAGCTTGAGGGCCCTGAACACTGAAGCTTTCTTT. The chain carries TRBV5-5 and TRBJ1-1, with D unclear. Germline CDR1 and CDR2: SGHKS and YYEKEE (reference sequence). V was shortened by 7 bases and J by 0 bases, with 10 bases between the two germline ends. This CDR3 contains 13 residues.

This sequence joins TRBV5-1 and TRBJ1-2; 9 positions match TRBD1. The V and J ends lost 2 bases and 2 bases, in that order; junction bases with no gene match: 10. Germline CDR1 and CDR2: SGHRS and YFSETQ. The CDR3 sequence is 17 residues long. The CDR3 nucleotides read TGCGCCAGCAGCTTCCTCGTTCCGGGACAGGGCAACTATGGCTACACCTTC. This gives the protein CASSFLVPGQGNYGYTF.

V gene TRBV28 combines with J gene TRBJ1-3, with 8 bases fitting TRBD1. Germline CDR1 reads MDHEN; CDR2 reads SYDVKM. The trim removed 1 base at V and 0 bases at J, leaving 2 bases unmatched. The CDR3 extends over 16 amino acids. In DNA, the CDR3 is TGTGCCAGCAGTTTATCGGGACAGGACTCTGGAAACACCATATATTTT. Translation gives CASSLSGQDSGNTIYF.

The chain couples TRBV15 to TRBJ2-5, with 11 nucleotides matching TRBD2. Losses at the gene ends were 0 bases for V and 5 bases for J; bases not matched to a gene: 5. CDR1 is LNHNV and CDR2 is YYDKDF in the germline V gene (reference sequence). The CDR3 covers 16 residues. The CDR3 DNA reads TGTGCCACCAGCAGAGAAGCTAGCGGGAGGTATGAGACCCAGTACTTC. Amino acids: CATSREASGRYETQYF.